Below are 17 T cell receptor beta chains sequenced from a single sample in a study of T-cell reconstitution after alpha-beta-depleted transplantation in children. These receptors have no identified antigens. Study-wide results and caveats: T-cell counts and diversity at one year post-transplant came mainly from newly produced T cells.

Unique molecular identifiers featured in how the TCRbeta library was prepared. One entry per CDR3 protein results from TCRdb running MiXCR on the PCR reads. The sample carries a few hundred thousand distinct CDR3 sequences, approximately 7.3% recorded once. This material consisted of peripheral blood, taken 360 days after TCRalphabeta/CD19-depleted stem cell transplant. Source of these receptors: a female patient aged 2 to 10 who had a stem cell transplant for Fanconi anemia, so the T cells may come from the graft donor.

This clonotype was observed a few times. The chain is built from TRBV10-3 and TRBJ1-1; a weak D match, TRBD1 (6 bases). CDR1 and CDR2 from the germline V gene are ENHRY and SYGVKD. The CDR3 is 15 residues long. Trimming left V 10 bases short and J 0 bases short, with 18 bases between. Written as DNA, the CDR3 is TGTGCCACCACCGGACAGAATTTACTGAACACTGAAGCTTTCTTT. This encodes CATTGQNLLNTEAFF.

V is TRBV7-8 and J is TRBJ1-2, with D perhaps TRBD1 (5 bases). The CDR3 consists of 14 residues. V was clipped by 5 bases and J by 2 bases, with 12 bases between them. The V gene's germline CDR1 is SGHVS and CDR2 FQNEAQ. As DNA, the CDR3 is TGTGCCAGCAGCAGGGGTTTGCAGAACTATGGCTACACCTTC. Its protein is CASSRGLQNYGYTF.

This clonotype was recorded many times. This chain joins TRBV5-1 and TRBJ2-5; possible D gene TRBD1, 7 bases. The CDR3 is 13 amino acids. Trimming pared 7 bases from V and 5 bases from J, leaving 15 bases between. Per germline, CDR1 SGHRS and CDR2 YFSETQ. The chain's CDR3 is CASLGGGKETQYF. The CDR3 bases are TGCGCCAGCCTAGGAGGGGGCAAGGAGACCCAGTACTTC.

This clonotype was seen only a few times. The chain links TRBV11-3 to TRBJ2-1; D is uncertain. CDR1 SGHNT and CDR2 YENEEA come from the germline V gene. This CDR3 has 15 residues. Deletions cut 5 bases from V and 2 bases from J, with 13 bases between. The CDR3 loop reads CASSALGRAYNEQFF. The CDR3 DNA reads TGTGCCAGCAGCGCCCTCGGAAGGGCCTACAATGAGCAGTTCTTC.

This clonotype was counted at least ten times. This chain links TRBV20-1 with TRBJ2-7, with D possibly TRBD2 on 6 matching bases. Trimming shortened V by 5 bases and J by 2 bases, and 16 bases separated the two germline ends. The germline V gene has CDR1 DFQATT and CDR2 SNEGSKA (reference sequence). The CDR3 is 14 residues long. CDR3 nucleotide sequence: TGCAGTGCTCGAGGGACTGGCCAAACCTACGAGCAGTACTTC. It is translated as CSARGTGQTYEQYF.

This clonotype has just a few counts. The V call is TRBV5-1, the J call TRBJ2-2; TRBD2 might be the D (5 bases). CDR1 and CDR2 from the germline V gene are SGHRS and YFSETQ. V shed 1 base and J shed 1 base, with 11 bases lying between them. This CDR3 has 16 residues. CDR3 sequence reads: CASSLSGMENTGELFF. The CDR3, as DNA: TGCGCCAGCAGCTTGTCGGGGATGGAGAACACCGGGGAGCTGTTTTTT.

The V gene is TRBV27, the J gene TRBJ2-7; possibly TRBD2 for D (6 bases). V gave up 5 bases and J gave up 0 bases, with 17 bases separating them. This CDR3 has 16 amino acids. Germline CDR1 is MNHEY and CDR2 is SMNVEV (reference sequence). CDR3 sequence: CASSRRVGDFSYEQYF. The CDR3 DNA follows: TGTGCCAGCAGTCGTAGGGTCGGGGACTTCTCCTACGAGCAGTACTTC.

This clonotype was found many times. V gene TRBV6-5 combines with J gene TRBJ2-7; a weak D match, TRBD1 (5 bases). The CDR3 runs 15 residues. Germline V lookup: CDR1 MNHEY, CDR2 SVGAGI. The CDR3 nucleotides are TGTGCCAGCAGTTACTCGAAACAGGCTTCGGCCTTGGAGCACGTC. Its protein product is CASSYSKQASALEHV.

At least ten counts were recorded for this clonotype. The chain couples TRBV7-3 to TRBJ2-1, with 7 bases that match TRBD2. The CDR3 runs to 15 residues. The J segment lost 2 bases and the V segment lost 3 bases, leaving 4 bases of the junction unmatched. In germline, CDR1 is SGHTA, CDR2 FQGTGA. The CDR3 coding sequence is TGTGCCAGCAGCTTTAGACTAGCCCCCTACAATGAGCAGTTCTTC. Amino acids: CASSFRLAPYNEQFF.

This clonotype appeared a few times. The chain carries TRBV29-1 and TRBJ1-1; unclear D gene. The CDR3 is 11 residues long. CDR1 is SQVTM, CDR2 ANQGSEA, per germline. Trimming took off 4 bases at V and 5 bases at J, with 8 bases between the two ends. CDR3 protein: CSVVVGTEAFF. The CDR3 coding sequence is TGCAGCGTTGTCGTTGGAACTGAAGCTTTCTTT.

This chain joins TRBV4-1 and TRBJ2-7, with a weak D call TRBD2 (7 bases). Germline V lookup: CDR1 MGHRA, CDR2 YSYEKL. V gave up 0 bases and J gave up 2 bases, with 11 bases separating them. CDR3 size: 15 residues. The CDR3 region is CASSQERGRTYEQYF. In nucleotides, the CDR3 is TGCGCCAGCAGCCAAGAGCGGGGGCGCACCTACGAGCAGTACTTC.

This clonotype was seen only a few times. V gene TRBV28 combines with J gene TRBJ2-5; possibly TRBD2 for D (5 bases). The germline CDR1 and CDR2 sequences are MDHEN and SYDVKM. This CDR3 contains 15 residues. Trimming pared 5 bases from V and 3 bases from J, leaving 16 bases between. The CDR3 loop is CASSLPSYGKETQYF. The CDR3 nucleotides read TGTGCCAGCAGTCTCCCTTCTTACGGGAAAGAGACCCAGTACTTC.

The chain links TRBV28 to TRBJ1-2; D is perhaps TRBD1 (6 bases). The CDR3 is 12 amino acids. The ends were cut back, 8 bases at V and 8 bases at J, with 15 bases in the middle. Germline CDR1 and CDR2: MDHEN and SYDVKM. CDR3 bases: TGTGCCAGCGAAGGGGGGAGCCGGGGCTACACCTTC. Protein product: CASEGGSRGYTF.

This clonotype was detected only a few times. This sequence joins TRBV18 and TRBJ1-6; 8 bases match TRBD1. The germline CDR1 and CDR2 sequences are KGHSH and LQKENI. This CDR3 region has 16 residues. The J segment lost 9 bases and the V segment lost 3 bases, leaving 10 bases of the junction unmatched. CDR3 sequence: CASSPDRGSQISPLHF. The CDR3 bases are TGTGCCAGCTCACCCGACAGGGGCTCCCAAATTTCACCCCTCCACTTT.

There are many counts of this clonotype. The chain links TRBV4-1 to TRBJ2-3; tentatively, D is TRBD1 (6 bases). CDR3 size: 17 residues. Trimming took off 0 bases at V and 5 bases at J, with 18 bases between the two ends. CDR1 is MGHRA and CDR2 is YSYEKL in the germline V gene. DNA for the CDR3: TGCGCCAGCAGCCAAGATCCTGCAGGGGAAGAGGGAGATACGCAGTATTTT. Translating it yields CASSQDPAGEEGDTQYF.

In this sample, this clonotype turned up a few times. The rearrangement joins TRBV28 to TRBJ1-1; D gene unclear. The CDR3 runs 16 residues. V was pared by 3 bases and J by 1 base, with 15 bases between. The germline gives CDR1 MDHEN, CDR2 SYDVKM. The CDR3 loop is CASSFSDLIPNTEAFF. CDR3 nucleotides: TGTGCCAGCAGTTTCTCAGATCTTATACCGAACACTGAAGCTTTCTTT.

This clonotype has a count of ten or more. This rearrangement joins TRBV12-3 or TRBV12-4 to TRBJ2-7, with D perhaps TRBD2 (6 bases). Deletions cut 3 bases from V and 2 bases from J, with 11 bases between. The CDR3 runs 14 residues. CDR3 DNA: TGTGCCAGCAGTTTGGAGGGAGGTGCCTACGAGCAGTACTTC. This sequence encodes CASSLEGGAYEQYF.